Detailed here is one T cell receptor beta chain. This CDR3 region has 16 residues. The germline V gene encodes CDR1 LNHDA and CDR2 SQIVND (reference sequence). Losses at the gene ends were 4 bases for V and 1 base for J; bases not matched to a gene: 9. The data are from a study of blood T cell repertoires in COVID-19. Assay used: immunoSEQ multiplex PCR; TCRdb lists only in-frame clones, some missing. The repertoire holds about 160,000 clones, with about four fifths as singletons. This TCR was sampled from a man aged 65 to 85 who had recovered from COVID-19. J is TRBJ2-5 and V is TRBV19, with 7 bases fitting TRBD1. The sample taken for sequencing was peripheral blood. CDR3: CASSTHQGVRQETQYF. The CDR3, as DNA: TGTGCCAGTAGTACACACCAGGGGGTGCGCCAAGAGACCCAGTACTTC.